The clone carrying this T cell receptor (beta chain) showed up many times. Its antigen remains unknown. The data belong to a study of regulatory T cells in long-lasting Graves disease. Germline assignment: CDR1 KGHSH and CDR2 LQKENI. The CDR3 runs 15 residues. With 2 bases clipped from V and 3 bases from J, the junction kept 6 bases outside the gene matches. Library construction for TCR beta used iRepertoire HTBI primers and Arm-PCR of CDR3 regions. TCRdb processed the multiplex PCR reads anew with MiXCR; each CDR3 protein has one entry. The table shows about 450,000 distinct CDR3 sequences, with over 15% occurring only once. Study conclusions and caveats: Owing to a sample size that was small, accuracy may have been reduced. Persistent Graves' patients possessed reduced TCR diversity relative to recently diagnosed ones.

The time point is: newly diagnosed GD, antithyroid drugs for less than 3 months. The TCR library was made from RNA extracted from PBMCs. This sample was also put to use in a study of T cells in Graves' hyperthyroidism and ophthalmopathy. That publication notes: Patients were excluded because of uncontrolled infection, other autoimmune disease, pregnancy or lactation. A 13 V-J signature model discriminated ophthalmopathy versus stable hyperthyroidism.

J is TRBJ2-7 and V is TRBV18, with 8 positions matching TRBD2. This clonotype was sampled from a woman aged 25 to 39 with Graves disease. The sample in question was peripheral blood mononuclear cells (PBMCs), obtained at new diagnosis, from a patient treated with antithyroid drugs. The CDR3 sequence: CASSPSMGLVYEQYF. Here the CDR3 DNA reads TGTGCCAGCTCACCATCAATGGGACTAGTCTACGAGCAGTACTTC.